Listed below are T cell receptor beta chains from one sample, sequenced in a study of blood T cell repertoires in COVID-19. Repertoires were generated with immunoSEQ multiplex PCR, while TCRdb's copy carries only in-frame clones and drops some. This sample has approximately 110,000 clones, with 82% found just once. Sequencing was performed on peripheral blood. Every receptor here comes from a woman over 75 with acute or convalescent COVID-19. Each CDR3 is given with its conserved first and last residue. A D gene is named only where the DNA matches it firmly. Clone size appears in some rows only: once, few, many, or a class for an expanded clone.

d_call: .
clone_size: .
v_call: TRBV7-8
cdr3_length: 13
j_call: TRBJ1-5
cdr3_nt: TGTGCCAGCAGCCAAAACAGGGATCAGCCCCAGCATTTT
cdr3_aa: CASSQNRDQPQHF

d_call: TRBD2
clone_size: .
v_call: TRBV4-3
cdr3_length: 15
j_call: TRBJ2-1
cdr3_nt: TGCGCCAGCAGCCAAGGGCGGGGGTCCTACAATGAGCAGTTCTTC
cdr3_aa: CASSQGRGSYNEQFF

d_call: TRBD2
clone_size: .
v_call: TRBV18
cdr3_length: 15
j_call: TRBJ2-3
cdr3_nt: TGTGCCAGCTCACTGACTAGCGGGAGCGCAGATACGCAGTATTTT
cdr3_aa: CASSLTSGSADTQYF

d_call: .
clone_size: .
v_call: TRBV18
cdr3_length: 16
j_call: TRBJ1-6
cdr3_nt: TGTGCCAGCTCATCCGGTTCGGGACCGACTAGGTCACCCCTCCACTTT
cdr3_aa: CASSSGSGPTRSPLHF

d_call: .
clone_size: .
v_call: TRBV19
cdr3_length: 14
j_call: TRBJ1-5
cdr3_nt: TGTGCCAGTAGTCCCCGTGGGGGGACTCAGCCCCAGCATTTT
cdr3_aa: CASSPRGGTQPQHF

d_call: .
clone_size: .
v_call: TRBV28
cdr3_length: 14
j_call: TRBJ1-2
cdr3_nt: TGTGCCAGCAGTTTATTTAGCCCAAACTATGGCTACACCTTC
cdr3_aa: CASSLFSPNYGYTF

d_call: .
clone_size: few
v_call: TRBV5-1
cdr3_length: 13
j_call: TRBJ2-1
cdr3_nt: TGCGCCAGCAGCTCACAGGATTACAATGAGCAGTTCTTC
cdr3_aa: CASSSQDYNEQFF

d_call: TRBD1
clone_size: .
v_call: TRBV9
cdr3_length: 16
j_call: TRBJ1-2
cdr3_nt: TGTGCCAGCAGCCCCCGGACAGGGATTGGAAACTATGGCTACACCTTC
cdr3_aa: CASSPRTGIGNYGYTF

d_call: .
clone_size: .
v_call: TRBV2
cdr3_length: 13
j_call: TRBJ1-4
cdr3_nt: TGTGCCAGCAAGAGGAGAGCGGACGAAAAACTGTTTTTT
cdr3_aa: CASKRRADEKLFF

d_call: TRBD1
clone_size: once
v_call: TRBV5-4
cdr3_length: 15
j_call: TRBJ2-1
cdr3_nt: TGTGCCAGCAGCGTCTCCCGGGACAGGGGAAATGAGCAGTTCTTC
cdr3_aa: CASSVSRDRGNEQFF

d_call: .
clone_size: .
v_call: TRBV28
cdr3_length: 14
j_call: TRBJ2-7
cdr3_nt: TGTGCCAGCAGTCTCCCCGACACGAGGGACGAGCAGTACTTC
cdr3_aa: CASSLPDTRDEQYF

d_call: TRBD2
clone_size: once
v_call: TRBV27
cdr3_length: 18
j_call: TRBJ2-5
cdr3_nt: TGTGCCAGCAGTCTAACGCCCCGGACTAGCGGGAGAACGGAGACCCAGTACTTC
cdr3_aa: CASSLTPRTSGRTETQYF

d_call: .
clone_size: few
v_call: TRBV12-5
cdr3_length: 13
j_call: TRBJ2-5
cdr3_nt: TGTGCTAGTGGTTCCGGGGTCCCGGGGACCCAGTACTTC
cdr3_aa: CASGSGVPGTQYF

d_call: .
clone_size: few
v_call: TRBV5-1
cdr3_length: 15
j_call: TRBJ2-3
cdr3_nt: TGCGCCAGCAGCTTGGCCGGCGGGACGGCCGATACGCAGTATTTT
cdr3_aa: CASSLAGGTADTQYF